The entry below describes one T cell receptor (beta chain). The sample comes from a study of T cell responses to AZD1222 COVID-19 vaccine. The CDR3 spans 10 residues. The V end was cut by 6 bases, the J end by 7 bases, with 9 bases between. The germline V gene encodes CDR1 DFQATT and CDR2 SNEGSKA (reference sequence). This table comes from immunoSEQ multiplex PCR, and its TCRdb copy is limited to in-frame clones, with some not included. This repertoire shows 150,000 to 160,000 clones, roughly 90% found once; its top ten account for roughly 1.6%. This sequence was found in an adult who received the AZD1222 COVID-19 vaccine. The sample in question was peripheral blood, obtained 28 days after the second AZD1222 dose. The chain joins TRBV20-1 to TRBJ1-2; D ambiguous. As DNA, the CDR3 is TGCAGTGCCGCACGGAGTGGCTACACCTTC. It codes for CSAARSGYTF.